The entry below gives a single T cell receptor beta chain sequence along with its context. Trimming took 3 bases from V and 9 from J, leaving 11 bases between them. Germline V gene data show CDR1 as KGHDR and CDR2 as SFDVKD. The CDR3 length is 13 residues. The sample originates from a study of blood T cell repertoires in COVID-19. This table comes from immunoSEQ multiplex PCR, and its TCRdb copy is limited to in-frame clones, with some not included. The repertoire consists of about 110,000 clones, with about four fifths occurring once and the leading ten covering more than 8%. This receptor was identified in a woman in her 70s with acute or convalescent COVID-19. The chain carries TRBV24-1 and TRBJ2-1; tentatively, D is TRBD2 (6 bases). The sequenced sample consisted of peripheral blood. The CDR3 DNA follows: TGTGCCACCAGTGATGTGGTCGGGGGTGAGCAGTTCTTC. Translating gives CATSDVVGGEQFF.